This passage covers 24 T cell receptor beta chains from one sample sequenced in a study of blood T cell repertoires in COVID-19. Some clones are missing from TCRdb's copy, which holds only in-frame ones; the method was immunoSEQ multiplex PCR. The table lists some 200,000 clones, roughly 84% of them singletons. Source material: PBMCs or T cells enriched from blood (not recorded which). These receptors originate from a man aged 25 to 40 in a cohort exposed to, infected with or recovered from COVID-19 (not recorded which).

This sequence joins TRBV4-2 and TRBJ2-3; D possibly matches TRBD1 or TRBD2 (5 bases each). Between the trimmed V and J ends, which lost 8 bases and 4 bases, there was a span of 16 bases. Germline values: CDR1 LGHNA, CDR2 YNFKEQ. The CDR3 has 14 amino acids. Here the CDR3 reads CASSQGGRADTQYF. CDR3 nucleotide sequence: TGTGCCAGCTCCCAGGGCGGGCGGGCAGATACGCAGTATTTT.

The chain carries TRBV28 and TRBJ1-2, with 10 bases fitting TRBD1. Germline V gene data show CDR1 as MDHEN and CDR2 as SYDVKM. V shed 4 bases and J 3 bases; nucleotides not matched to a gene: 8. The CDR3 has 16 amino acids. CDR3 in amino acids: CASSSSRQGAYYGYTF. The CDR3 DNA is TGTGCCAGCAGTTCTTCTCGACAGGGGGCTTACTATGGCTACACCTTC.

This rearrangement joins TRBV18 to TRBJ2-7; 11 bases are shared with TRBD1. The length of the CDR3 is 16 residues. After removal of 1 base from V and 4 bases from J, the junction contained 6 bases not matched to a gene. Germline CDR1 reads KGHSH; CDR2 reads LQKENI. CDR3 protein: CASSPRVGQGVYEQYF. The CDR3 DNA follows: TGTGCCAGCTCACCACGGGTGGGACAGGGGGTATACGAGCAGTACTTC.

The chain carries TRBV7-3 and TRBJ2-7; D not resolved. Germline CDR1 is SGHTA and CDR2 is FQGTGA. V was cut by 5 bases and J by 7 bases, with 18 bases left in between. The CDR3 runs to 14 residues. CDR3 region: CASSPRLLCREQYF. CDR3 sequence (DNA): TGTGCCAGCAGCCCCCGACTCCTGTGTCGGGAGCAGTACTTC.

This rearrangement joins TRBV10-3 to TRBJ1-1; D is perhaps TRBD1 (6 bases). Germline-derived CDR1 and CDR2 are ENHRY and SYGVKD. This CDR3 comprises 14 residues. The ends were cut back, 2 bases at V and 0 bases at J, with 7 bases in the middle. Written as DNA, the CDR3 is TGTGCCATCAGTGAGGGACAGCTGAACACTGAAGCTTTCTTT. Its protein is CAISEGQLNTEAFF.

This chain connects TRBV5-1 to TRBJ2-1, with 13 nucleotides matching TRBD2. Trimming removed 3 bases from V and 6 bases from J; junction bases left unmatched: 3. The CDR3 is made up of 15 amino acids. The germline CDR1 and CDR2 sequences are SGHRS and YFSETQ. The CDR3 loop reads CASSSGLAGPNEQFF. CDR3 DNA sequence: TGCGCCAGCAGCTCGGGACTAGCGGGACCCAATGAGCAGTTCTTC. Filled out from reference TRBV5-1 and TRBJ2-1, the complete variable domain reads KAGVTQTPRYLIKTRGQQVTLSCSPISGHRSVSWYQQTPGQGLQFLFEYFSETQRNKGNFPGRFSGRQFSNSRSEMNVSTLELGDSALYLCASSSGLAGPNEQFFGPGTRLTVL.

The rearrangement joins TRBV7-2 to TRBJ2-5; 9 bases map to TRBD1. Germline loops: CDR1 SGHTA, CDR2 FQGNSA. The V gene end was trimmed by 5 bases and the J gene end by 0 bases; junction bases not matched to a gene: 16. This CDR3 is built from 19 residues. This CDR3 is CASSLQGAPGSGYQETQYF. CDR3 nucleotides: TGTGCCAGCAGCCTACAGGGGGCCCCCGGCAGCGGGTACCAAGAGACCCAGTACTTC.

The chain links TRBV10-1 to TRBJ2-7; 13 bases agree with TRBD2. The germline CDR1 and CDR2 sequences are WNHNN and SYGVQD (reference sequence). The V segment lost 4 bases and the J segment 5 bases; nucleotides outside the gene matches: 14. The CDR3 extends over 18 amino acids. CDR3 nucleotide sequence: TGCGCCAGCAGTGGGTCAGGGGGACTAGCGGGACCCAAGGACGAGCAGTACTTC. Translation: CASSGSGGLAGPKDEQYF.

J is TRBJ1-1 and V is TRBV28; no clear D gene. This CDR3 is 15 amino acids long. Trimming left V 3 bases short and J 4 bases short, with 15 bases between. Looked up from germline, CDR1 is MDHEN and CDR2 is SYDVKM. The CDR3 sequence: CASSFFFEGPTEAFF. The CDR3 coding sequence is TGTGCCAGCAGTTTCTTTTTCGAGGGCCCCACTGAAGCTTTCTTT.

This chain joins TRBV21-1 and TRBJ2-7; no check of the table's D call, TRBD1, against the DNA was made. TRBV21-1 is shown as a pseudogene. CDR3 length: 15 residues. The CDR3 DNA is TGTGCCAGCAGCAAAAAGTCTGGACAGGGGTTCGAGCAGTACTTC. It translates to CASSKKSGQGFEQYF.

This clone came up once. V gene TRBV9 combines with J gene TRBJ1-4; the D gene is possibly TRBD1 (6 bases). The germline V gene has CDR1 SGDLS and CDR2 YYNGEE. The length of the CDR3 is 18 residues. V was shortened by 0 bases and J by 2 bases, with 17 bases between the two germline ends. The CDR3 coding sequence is TGTGCCAGCAGCGTAGGAGGGGGGGCGGTTGCCACTAATGAAAAACTGTTTTTT. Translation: CASSVGGGAVATNEKLFF.

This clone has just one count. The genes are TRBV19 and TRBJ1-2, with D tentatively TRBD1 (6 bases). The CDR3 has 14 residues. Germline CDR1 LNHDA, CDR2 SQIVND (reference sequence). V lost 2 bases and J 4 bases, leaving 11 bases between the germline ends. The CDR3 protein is CASSILGGSYGYTF. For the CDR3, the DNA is TGTGCCAGTAGTATACTAGGGGGATCCTATGGCTACACCTTC.

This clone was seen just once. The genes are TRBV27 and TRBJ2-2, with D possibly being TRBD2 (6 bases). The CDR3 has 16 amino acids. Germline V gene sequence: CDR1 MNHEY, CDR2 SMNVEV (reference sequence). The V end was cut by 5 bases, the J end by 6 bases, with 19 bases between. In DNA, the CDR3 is TGTGCCAGCAGTACCCTCGGTTCTGGGGGGTCCGGGGAGCTGTTTTTT. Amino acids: CASSTLGSGGSGELFF.

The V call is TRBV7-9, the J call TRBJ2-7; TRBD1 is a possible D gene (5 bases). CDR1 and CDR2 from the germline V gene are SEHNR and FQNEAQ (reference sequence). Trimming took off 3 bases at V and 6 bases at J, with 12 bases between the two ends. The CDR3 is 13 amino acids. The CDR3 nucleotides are TGTGCCAGCAGCTTTGCCAGGGTGGGCGAGCAGTACTTC. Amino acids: CASSFARVGEQYF.

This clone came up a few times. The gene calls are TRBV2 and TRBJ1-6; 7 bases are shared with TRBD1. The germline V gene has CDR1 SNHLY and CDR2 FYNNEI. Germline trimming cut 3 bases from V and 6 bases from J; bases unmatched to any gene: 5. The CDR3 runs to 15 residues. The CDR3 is CASSEWDSFNSPLHF. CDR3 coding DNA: TGTGCCAGCAGTGAGTGGGACAGTTTTAATTCACCCCTCCACTTT.

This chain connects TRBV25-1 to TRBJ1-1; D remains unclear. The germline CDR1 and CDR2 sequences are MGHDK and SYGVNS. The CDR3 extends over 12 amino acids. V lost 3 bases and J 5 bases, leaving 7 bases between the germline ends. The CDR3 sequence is CASSDFRTEAFF. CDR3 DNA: TGTGCCAGCAGTGATTTCAGGACTGAAGCTTTCTTT.

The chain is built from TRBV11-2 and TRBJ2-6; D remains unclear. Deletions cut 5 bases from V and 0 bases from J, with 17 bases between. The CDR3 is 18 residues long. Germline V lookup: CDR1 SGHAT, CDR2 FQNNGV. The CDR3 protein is CASSPDLRVHSGANVLTF. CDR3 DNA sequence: TGTGCCAGCAGCCCCGATTTGCGTGTCCACTCTGGGGCCAACGTCCTGACTTTC.

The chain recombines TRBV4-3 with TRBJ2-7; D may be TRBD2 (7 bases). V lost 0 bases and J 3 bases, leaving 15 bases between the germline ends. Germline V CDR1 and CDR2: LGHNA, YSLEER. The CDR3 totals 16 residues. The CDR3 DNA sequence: TGCGCCAGCAGCCAAGAAAGTATCGGGGGGCACTACGAGCAGTACTTC. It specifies CASSQESIGGHYEQYF.

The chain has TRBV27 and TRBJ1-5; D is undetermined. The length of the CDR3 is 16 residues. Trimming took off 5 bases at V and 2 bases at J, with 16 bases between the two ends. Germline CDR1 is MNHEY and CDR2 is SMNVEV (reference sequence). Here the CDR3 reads CASSPEGSLGNQPQHF. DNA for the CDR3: TGTGCCAGCAGTCCCGAAGGGAGTCTGGGCAATCAGCCCCAGCATTTT.

The CDR3, as DNA: TGTGCCAGCAGTGTAAACAGGGTCAGAGCTTTCTTT. Protein sequence: CASSVNRVRAFF. The J gene is TRBJ1-1, the V gene TRBV28; TRBD1 is a possible D gene (6 bases). From germline, CDR1 is MDHEN and CDR2 SYDVKM. The CDR3 spans 12 residues. V lost 5 bases, J lost 10 bases, and 14 bases lay in between.

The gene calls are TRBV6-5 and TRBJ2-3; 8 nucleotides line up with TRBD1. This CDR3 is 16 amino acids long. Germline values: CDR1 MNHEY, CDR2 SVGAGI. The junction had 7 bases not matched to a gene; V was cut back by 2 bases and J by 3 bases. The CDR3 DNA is TGTGCCAGCAGTTACCCCAGGACAGGGCGGACAGATACGCAGTATTTT. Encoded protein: CASSYPRTGRTDTQYF.

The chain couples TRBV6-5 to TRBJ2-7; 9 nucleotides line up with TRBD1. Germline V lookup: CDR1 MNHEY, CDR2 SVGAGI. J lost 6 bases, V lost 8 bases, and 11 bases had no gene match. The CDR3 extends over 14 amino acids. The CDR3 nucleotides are TGTGCCAGCGACCCGGACAGGGGAGTGGGCGAGCAGTACTTC. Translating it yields CASDPDRGVGEQYF.

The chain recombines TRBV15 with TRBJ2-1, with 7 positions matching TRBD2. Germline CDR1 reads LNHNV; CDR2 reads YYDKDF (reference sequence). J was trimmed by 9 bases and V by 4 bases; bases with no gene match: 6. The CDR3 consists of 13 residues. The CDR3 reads CATSMGGGTEQFF. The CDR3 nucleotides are TGTGCCACCAGCATGGGCGGGGGAACTGAGCAGTTCTTC.

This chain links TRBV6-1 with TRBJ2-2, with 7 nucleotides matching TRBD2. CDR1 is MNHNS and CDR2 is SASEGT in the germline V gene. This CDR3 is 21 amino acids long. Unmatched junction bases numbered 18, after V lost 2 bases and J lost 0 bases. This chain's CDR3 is CASSEWARDGLGTANTGELFF. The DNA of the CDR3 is TGTGCCAGCAGTGAATGGGCTCGAGATGGACTAGGGACTGCGAACACCGGGGAGCTGTTTTTT.